What follows are 10 T cell receptor beta chains derived from one specimen sequenced in a study of cytomegalovirus exposure and HLA in healthy donors. PCR employed 60 Vbeta and 13 Jbeta primers. Profiled with immunoSEQ multiplex PCR; TCRdb holds only in-frame clones, not every one. The sample holds 160,000 or so clones; around four fifths are singletons and the top ten take about 1.3%. Material for sequencing was PBMCs. The receptor set was obtained from a woman aged 45-65 years in good health and CMV-seronegative.

The V call is TRBV29-1, the J call TRBJ1-1; maybe TRBD1 (5 bases). The CDR3 spans 13 residues. The V end was cut by 3 bases, the J end by 10 bases, with 18 bases between. CDR1 is SQVTM and CDR2 is ANQGSEA in the germline V gene. The CDR3 DNA follows: TGCAGCGTTGACAGGCCGGGACTGATGGGAGCTTTCTTT. Its translation: CSVDRPGLMGAFF. The full variable domain, in which reference TRBV29-1 and TRBJ1-1 provide the parts outside the CDR3, is SAVISQKPSRDICQRGTSLTIQCQVDSQVTMMFWYRQQPGQSLTLIATANQGSEATYESGFVIDKFPISRPNLTFSTLTVSNMSPEDSSIYLCSVDRPGLMGAFFGQGTRLTVV.

This clone has a handful of counts. The chain links TRBV6-6 to TRBJ1-1; possibly TRBD1 for D (6 bases). The CDR3 consists of 14 residues. V lost 10 bases to trimming and J lost 8 bases, with 23 bases between them. Germline V gives CDR1 MNHNY, CDR2 SVGAGI (reference sequence). In nucleotides, the CDR3 is TGTGCCACGACGCCAGGGGAAGCTAGACGCGAAGCTTTCTTT. Its protein product is CATTPGEARREAFF.

Written as DNA, the CDR3 is TGCGCCAGCAGCTTGGAGGGACAGGGTAAGAGTGAGCAGTTCTTC. As protein: CASSLEGQGKSEQFF. V and J are TRBV5-1 and TRBJ2-1; 9 bases are a match to TRBD1. The germline V gene encodes CDR1 SGHRS and CDR2 YFSETQ. This CDR3 is built from 15 residues. V shed 0 bases, J shed 9 bases, and the junction held 7 bases outside the gene matches.

This clone has more than one count but fewer than ten. The rearrangement uses TRBV28 and TRBJ1-2; the match to TRBD1 covers 8 bases. Trimming at V came to 6 bases and at J to 3 bases, leaving 3 bases not matched to a gene. There are 13 residues in the CDR3. Germline V gene data show CDR1 as MDHEN and CDR2 as SYDVKM. DNA of the CDR3: TGTGCCAGCAGCTCGACAGGGGACTATGGCTACACCTTC. Its protein is CASSSTGDYGYTF.

This clone has just one count. The rearrangement joins TRBV6-1 to TRBJ1-2; 7 nucleotides agree with TRBD1. The CDR3 is 15 residues long. With 6 bases clipped from V and 0 bases from J, the junction kept 7 bases outside the gene matches. Germline CDR1 MNHNS, CDR2 SASEGT. The CDR3, as DNA: TGTGCCAGCAGAGTCGGACAGGTCGCTAACTATGGCTACACCTTC. Translation gives CASRVGQVANYGYTF.

The J gene is TRBJ1-1, the V gene TRBV5-4, with 7 bases fitting TRBD1. The CDR3 has 15 residues. Germline V CDR1 and CDR2: SGHNT, YYREEE (reference sequence). J was trimmed by 3 bases and V by 0 bases; bases with no gene match: 5. The CDR3 DNA follows: TGTGCCAGCAGCTTGGATGGGGGACAGTACACTGAAGCTTTCTTT. It codes for CASSLDGGQYTEAFF.

The V gene is TRBV4-2, the J gene TRBJ1-1; tentative D call: TRBD1 (6 bases). There are 12 residues in the CDR3. Looked up from germline, CDR1 is LGHNA and CDR2 is YNFKEQ. V lost 8 bases and J lost 10, with 17 bases in between. The CDR3 reads CASGLGGSGAFF. CDR3 coding DNA: TGTGCCAGCGGCTTAGGGGGATCTGGAGCTTTCTTT.

The V and J genes are TRBV2 and TRBJ1-5, with D unclear. Trimming shortened V by 7 bases and J by 6 bases, and 7 bases separated the two germline ends. The CDR3 sequence is 11 residues long. Germline V gene lookup returns CDR1 SNHLY and CDR2 FYNNEI. The CDR3 reads CASMRSQPQHF. CDR3 DNA: TGTGCCAGCATGCGTAGTCAGCCCCAGCATTTT.

V usage is TRBV10-1 and J usage is TRBJ2-1; 9 positions match TRBD2. This CDR3 is built from 15 residues. Germline CDR1 reads WNHNN; CDR2 reads SYGVQD (reference sequence). V shed 4 bases and J 7 bases; nucleotides not matched to a gene: 8. The CDR3, as DNA: TGCGCCAGCAGTGCTACGTCTAGCGGGGTTAATGAGCAGTTCTTC. It specifies CASSATSSGVNEQFF.

The V gene is TRBV5-1, the J gene TRBJ1-1, with a weak D call TRBD1 (5 bases). The CDR3 extends over 12 amino acids. V was shortened by 4 bases and J by 7 bases, with 11 bases between the two germline ends. The germline gives CDR1 SGHRS, CDR2 YFSETQ. The DNA of the CDR3 is TGCGCCAGCAGCACCGGACAAGATGAAGCTTTCTTT. Amino acid sequence: CASSTGQDEAFF.